What follows are 3 T cell receptor beta chains derived from one specimen sequenced in a study of shared T cell receptors in the human thymus. The data were produced by immunoSEQ multiplex PCR, yet TCRdb's version contains in-frame clones alone and is incomplete. The data hold roughly 710,000 clones, with 70% to 90% observed a single time. These data also featured in a second study, about human thymus T cells.

The source material was thymocytes. These receptors were obtained from a girl less than two years old with a congenital heart defect.

The rearrangement joins TRBV7-2 to TRBJ2-2; no reliable D call. V was trimmed by 6 bases and J by 4 bases, leaving 9 bases between them. The V gene's germline CDR1 is SGHTA and CDR2 FQGNSA. The CDR3 has 13 residues. Written as DNA, the CDR3 is TGTGCCAGCAGATCGCTCGGCACCGGGGAGCTGTTTTTT. It is translated as CASRSLGTGELFF. Drawing the rest from reference TRBV7-2 and TRBJ2-2, the complete variable domain is GAGVSQSPSNKVTEKGKDVELRCDPISGHTALYWYRQSLGQGLEFLIYFQGNSAPDKSGLPSDRFSAERTGGSVSTLTIQRTQQEDSAVYLCASRSLGTGELFFGEGSRLTVL.

The chain joins TRBV4-1 to TRBJ2-3; 8 positions agree with TRBD1. This CDR3 spans 18 amino acids. V was pared by 0 bases and J by 0 bases, with 8 bases of the junction left unmatched. Germline-derived CDR1 and CDR2 are MGHRA and YSYEKL. CDR3: CASSQDQGRQGSTDTQYF. CDR3 coding DNA: TGCGCCAGCAGCCAAGATCAAGGTCGACAGGGGAGCACAGATACGCAGTATTTT.

The rearrangement joins TRBV5-5 to TRBJ1-1; 8 bases align to TRBD1. The CDR3 has 15 amino acids. From germline, CDR1 is SGHKS and CDR2 YYEKEE (reference sequence). The V and J ends lost 1 base and 5 bases, in that order; junction bases with no gene match: 7. The CDR3 here is CASSLTGQGGTEAFF. DNA of the CDR3: TGTGCCAGCAGCTTGACTGGACAGGGTGGGACTGAAGCTTTCTTT.